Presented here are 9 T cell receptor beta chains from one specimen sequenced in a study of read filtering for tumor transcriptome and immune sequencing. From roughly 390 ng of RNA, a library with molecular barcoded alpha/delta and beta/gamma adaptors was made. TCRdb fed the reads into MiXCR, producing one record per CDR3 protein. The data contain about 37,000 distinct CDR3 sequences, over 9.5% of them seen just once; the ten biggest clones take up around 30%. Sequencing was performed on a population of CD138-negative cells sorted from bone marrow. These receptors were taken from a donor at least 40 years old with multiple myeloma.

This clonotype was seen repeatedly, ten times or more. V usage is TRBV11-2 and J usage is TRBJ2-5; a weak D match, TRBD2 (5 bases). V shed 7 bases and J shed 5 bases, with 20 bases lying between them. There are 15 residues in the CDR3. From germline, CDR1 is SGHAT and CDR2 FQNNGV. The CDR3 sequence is CASTPGNSARETQYF. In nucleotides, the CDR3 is TGTGCCAGCACCCCCGGGAATTCTGCGAGGGAGACCCAGTACTTC.

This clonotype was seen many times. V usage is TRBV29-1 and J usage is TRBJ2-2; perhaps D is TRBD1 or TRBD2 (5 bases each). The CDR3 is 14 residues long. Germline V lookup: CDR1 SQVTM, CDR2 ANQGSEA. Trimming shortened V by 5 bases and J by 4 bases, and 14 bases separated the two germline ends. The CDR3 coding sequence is TGCAGCGTTCGGAGGCAGGGTTCCACCGGGGAGCTGTTTTTT. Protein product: CSVRRQGSTGELFF.

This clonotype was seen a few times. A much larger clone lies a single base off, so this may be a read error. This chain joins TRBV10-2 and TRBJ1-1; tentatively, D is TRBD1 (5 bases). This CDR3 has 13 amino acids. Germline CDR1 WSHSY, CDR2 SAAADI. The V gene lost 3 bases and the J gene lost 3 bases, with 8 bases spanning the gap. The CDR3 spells CASSDREDTEAFF. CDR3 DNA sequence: TGCGCCAGCAGTGACAGGGAGGACACTGAAGCTTTCTTT.

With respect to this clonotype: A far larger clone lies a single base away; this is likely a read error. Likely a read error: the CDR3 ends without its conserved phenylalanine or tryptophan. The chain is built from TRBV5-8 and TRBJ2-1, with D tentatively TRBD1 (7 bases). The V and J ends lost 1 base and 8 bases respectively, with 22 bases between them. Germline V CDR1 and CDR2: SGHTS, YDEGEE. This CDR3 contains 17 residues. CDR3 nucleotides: TGTGCCAGCAGCTTGACGGGTCAGGGGGGTTTTTTCTATGAGCAGTTCATC. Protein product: CASSLTGQGGFFYEQFI.

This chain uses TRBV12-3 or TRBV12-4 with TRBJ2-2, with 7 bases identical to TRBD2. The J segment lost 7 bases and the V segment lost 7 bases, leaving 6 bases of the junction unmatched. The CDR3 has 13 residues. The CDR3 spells CASIPRGVGELFF. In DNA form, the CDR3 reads TGTGCCAGCATACCCCGGGGGGTCGGGGAGCTGTTTTTT.

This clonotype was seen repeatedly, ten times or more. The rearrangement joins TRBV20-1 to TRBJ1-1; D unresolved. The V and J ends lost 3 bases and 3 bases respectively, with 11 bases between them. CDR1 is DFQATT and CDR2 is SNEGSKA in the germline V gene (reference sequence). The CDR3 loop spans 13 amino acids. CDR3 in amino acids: CSARAEADTEAFF. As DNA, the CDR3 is TGCAGTGCTAGGGCCGAGGCGGACACTGAAGCTTTCTTT.

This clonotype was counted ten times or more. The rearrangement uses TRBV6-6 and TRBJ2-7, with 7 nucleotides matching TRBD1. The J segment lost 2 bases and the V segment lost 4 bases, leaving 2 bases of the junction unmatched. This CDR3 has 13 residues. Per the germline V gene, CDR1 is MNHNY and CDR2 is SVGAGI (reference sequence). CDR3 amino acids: CASSLDRAYEQYF. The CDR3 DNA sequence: TGTGCCAGCAGTTTAGACAGGGCCTACGAGCAGTACTTC.

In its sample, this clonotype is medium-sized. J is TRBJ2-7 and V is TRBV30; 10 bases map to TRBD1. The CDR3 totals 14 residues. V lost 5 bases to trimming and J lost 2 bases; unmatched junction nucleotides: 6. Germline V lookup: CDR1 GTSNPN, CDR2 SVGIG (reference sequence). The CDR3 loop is CAWAEGTGAYEQYF. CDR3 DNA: TGTGCCTGGGCGGAAGGGACAGGGGCCTACGAGCAGTACTTC.

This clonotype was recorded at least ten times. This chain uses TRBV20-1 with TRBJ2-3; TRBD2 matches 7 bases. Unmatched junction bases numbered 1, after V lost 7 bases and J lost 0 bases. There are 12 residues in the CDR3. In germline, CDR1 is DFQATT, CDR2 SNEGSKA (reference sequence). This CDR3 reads CSGLASTDTQYF. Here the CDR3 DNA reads TGCAGTGGACTAGCAAGCACAGATACGCAGTATTTT.